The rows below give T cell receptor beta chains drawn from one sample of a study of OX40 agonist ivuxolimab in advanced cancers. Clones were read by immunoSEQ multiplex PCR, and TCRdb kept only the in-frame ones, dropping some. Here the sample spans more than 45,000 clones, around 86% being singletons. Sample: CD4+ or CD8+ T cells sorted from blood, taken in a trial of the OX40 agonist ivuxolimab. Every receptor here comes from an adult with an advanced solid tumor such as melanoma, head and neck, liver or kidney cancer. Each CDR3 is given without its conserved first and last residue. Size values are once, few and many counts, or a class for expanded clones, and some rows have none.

CDR3: AITQGGTEAF
size: -
V: TRBV10-3

CDR3: ASSFGGIQETQY
size: -
V: TRBV27

CDR3: ASSPGETLNQPQH
size: -
V: TRBV4-1

CDR3: AIRTGSRGENYGYT
size: -
V: TRBV10-3

CDR3: ASGKQVNEQF
size: -
V: TRBV13

CDR3: ASSPGQADGYT
size: -
V: TRBV6-5

CDR3: ASSLEDRGLEEKLF
size: -
V: TRBV11-2

CDR3: ASSLGPAGNEQF
size: -
V: TRBV7-8

CDR3: ASSLAGADGYT
size: -
V: TRBV4-1

CDR3: ASSVSRWGEGIEKLF
size: -
V: TRBV7-6

CDR3: ASSPPGQSYEQY
size: -
V: TRBV9

CDR3: AILRAEDDLNSPLH
size: -
V: TRBV7-9

CDR3: ATSERTGGLKNIQY
size: -
V: TRBV15

CDR3: ASSGIMDRDEQY
size: -
V: TRBV6-5

CDR3: ASSQVGHSNVLT
size: -
V: TRBV4-1

CDR3: ASQTGLVAFDTQY
size: -
V: TRBV7-8

CDR3: ATGAGVNEQF
size: few
V: TRBV7-2

CDR3: ASSYRGQGGFETQY
size: once
V: TRBV7-6

CDR3: ASSTTTQQF
size: -
V: TRBV19

CDR3: ASSQGGGTSEQF
size: -
V: TRBV4-2

CDR3: ASSQTGTGVYSPLH
size: -
V: TRBV28

CDR3: ASSQGGGYSNQPQH
size: -
V: TRBV4-1

CDR3: ASSLGVGSGEQY
size: many
V: TRBV5-1

CDR3: ASSYLYEQY
size: few
V: TRBV6-5

CDR3: ASSGRSYYGYT
size: -
V: TRBV9

CDR3: ASSSRGLAEFFPYEQY
size: -
V: TRBV28

CDR3: ASSLGPSGGGSYEQY
size: -
V: TRBV5-1

CDR3: ASSWGLEGYEQY
size: medium-sized
V: TRBV11-2

CDR3: ATTLTGLSNQPQH
size: -
V: TRBV15

CDR3: ASRAWTEETQY
size: -
V: TRBV6-1

CDR3: ASSLDIGQYNEQF
size: -
V: TRBV11-2

CDR3: ASRLGQGYT
size: -
V: TRBV12-2

CDR3: ATHKWLAGTGELF
size: once
V: TRBV27

CDR3: ASDTQLGLAGSYYNEQF
size: -
V: TRBV12-5

CDR3: ASRDGPSGNSREQY
size: -
V: TRBV2

CDR3: ASSQPGLAGGPSSGELF
size: -
V: TRBV5-5

CDR3: ATSRDGGRVVSAF
size: -
V: TRBV15

CDR3: ASSYSGANQPQH
size: -
V: TRBV6-5

CDR3: SVEDRGRAVYGGYT
size: -
V: TRBV29-1

CDR3: ASSSLKVYHEQF
size: once
V: TRBV27

CDR3: ASSISGFGNQPQH
size: -
V: TRBV19

CDR3: ASSEPGRGRGDEQF
size: few
V: TRBV6-1

CDR3: ASSFNPSRDGYT
size: -
V: TRBV7-9

CDR3: AIILRGEQF
size: -
V: TRBV25-1

CDR3: ASSPGWANTEAF
size: -
V: TRBV7-8

CDR3: SVEGPFSSYEQY
size: once
V: TRBV29-1

CDR3: ASSIRGHSNYGYT
size: -
V: TRBV28

CDR3: ASSYPGQGSPLH
size: -
V: TRBV6-6

CDR3: ASSPSPTEAF
size: few
V: TRBV18

CDR3: SVEFRGRADTQY
size: -
V: TRBV29-1

CDR3: ASSQAARGGVFNEQF
size: -
V: TRBV4-1